This entry concerns a single T cell receptor beta chain. Original processing methods: Amplification from reference gene primers served as the basis for estimated nucleated cell counts. Assay: immunoSEQ multiplex PCR; the TCRdb copy retains only in-frame clones and omits some. The V and J calls and the clone size are those of that table, but D and trimming were determined from the DNA. The sample records 200,000 to 250,000 clones, around nine tenths being singletons. This CDR3 has 16 residues. Trimming removed 0 bases at V and 6 bases at J, with 18 bases between. Germline V gene data show CDR1 as SGHVS and CDR2 as FQNEAQ. The data were taken from a study of blood T cell repertoires in COVID-19. At the level of the study: Whether acute or convalescent, the COVID-19 samples came from the United States, Italy and Spain. T cells, B-cell-depleted T cells, or PBMCs provided the cDNA or gDNA that served as material.

The origin of this receptor is a man between 60 and 70 years old who had recovered from COVID-19. The chain joins TRBV7-8 to TRBJ2-7; maybe TRBD2 (6 bases). The sequenced material came from peripheral blood. The CDR3 DNA reads TGTGCCAGCAGCTTAGCAGCGGGCAGGGTTGTAGGCGAGCAGTACTTC. This gives the protein CASSLAAGRVVGEQYF.